What follows are 15 T cell receptor beta chains derived from one specimen sequenced in a study of T cells after yellow fever vaccination. TCRdb used MiXCR to reprocess the 5' RACE reads, holding one entry per CDR3 protein. The sample lists roughly 400,000 distinct CDR3 sequences, roughly a sixth occurring once. Sample: PBMCs, taken before the yellow fever booster vaccination. The receptor set was obtained from a man in his late teens or twenties who received the YFV17D yellow fever vaccine.

The V call is TRBV7-9, the J call TRBJ2-2, with D possibly TRBD2 on 5 matching bases. The CDR3 extends over 16 amino acids. Germline V CDR1 and CDR2: SEHNR, FQNEAQ (reference sequence). Trimming shortened V by 2 bases and J by 5 bases, and 15 bases separated the two germline ends. The CDR3 spells CASSLIIGETTGELFF. In nucleotides, the CDR3 is TGTGCCAGCAGCTTAATCATCGGGGAAACAACCGGGGAGCTGTTTTTT.

J is TRBJ2-7 and V is TRBV9, with 9 bases that match TRBD1. This CDR3 spans 15 amino acids. Germline trimming cut 4 bases from V and 3 bases from J; bases unmatched to any gene: 8. The germline CDR1 and CDR2 sequences are SGDLS and YYNGEE. CDR3 loop: CASSRTGATIYEQYF. The CDR3 nucleotides read TGTGCCAGCAGCCGGACAGGGGCCACCATCTACGAGCAGTACTTC.

This clonotype was found a few times. The chain carries TRBV9 and TRBJ2-5, with 11 bases identical to TRBD2. After removal of 4 bases from V and 4 bases from J, the junction contained 9 bases not matched to a gene. This CDR3 comprises 16 residues. Looked up from germline, CDR1 is SGDLS and CDR2 is YYNGEE. The CDR3 reads CASSLHNLAGGETQYF. The CDR3 nucleotides are TGTGCCAGCAGCCTCCACAATCTAGCGGGGGGAGAGACCCAGTACTTC.

This clonotype was observed at least ten times. The gene calls are TRBV10-2 and TRBJ2-5; perhaps TRBD2 as D (5 bases). This CDR3 has 13 amino acids. The V end was cut by 4 bases, the J end by 5 bases, with 11 bases between. Germline values: CDR1 WSHSY, CDR2 SAAADI. The CDR3 DNA follows: TGCGCCAGCAGTGTCGGGGAGATGGAGACCCAGTACTTC. Its translation: CASSVGEMETQYF.

In nucleotides, the CDR3 is TGTGCCAGCAGCTCCGGGACAGGCGTGAACACCGGGGAGCTGTTTTTT. Protein: CASSSGTGVNTGELFF. The rearrangement joins TRBV7-2 to TRBJ2-2, with 8 bases matching TRBD1. V dropped 4 bases and J dropped 1; count of bases not matched to a gene: 5. The germline V gene has CDR1 SGHTA and CDR2 FQGNSA. The CDR3 covers 16 residues.

J is TRBJ1-5 and V is TRBV7-8; the D gene is possibly TRBD1 (5 bases). Deletions cut 2 bases from V and 2 bases from J, with 19 bases between. Germline V CDR1 and CDR2: SGHVS, FQNEAQ. The CDR3 runs 18 residues. As DNA, the CDR3 is TGTGCCAGCAGCTTATACGTTGGGGGTCTGGGTCGCAATCAGCCCCAGCATTTT. It codes for CASSLYVGGLGRNQPQHF.

The genes are TRBV2 and TRBJ2-1, with TRBD2 as a possible D gene (5 bases). V was cut by 7 bases and J by 4 bases, with 20 bases left in between. From germline, CDR1 is SNHLY and CDR2 FYNNEI. CDR3 length: 16 amino acids. The CDR3 sequence: CASTGIPAVMYNEQFF. Here the CDR3 DNA reads TGTGCCAGCACTGGGATTCCAGCGGTCATGTACAATGAGCAGTTCTTC.

This clonotype was detected many times. The chain employs TRBV9 and TRBJ2-7; 9 nucleotides align to TRBD1. This CDR3 is built from 13 residues. Per germline, CDR1 SGDLS and CDR2 YYNGEE. With V trimmed by 3 bases and J by 7 bases, 5 bases remained unmatched. The CDR3 sequence is CASSAYGTGEQYF. The CDR3 nucleotides are TGTGCCAGCAGCGCATACGGGACAGGGGAGCAGTACTTC.

This chain uses TRBV5-1 with TRBJ1-1; perhaps TRBD1 as D (5 bases). The V and J ends lost 0 bases and 7 bases respectively, with 10 bases between them. Germline-derived CDR1 and CDR2 are SGHRS and YFSETQ. The CDR3 has 13 amino acids. The CDR3 spells CASSLEGWGEAFF. The CDR3, as DNA: TGCGCCAGCAGCTTGGAGGGGTGGGGTGAAGCTTTCTTT.

This clonotype has just a few counts. The J gene is TRBJ2-2, the V gene TRBV5-4; 7 bases align to TRBD2. Trimming cost V 6 bases and J 6 bases; bases outside gene matches: 14. The CDR3 has 16 residues. Germline loops: CDR1 SGHNT, CDR2 YYREEE (reference sequence). This chain's CDR3 is CASTLGGALSAGELFF. The CDR3 nucleotides read TGTGCCAGCACCCTGGGAGGGGCCCTTTCGGCCGGGGAGCTGTTTTTT.

This clonotype has just a few counts. The CDR3, as DNA: TGTGCCAGGGAGTGGCAGTCTTTACTTAATCAGCCCCAGCATTTT. This encodes CAREWQSLLNQPQHF. The chain employs TRBV6-6 and TRBJ1-5; no reliable D call. The V gene's germline CDR1 is MNHNY and CDR2 SVGAGI (reference sequence). This CDR3 region has 15 residues. V dropped 9 bases and J dropped 4 bases, with 19 bases sitting between them.

The V gene is TRBV30, the J gene TRBJ2-1; possible D gene TRBD2, 5 bases. The V gene lost 1 base and the J gene lost 0 bases, with 13 bases spanning the gap. Germline lookup yields CDR1 GTSNPN and CDR2 SVGIG (reference sequence). The CDR3 spans 16 residues. The CDR3 region is CAWSGTGEYSYNEQFF. The CDR3 coding sequence is TGTGCCTGGAGTGGGACCGGGGAATACTCCTACAATGAGCAGTTCTTC.

In its sample, this clonotype was seen many times. The rearrangement joins TRBV7-9 to TRBJ2-1, with D unclear. Trimming took off 5 bases at V and 6 bases at J, with 17 bases between the two ends. CDR1 and CDR2 from the germline V gene are SEHNR and FQNEAQ (reference sequence). CDR3 length: 15 amino acids. For the CDR3, the DNA is TGTGCCAGCAGCCTAGTTGCTAGTACCGCCAATGAGCAGTTCTTC. Translation: CASSLVASTANEQFF.

The chain uses TRBV27 and TRBJ1-2; TRBD1 matches 8 bases. The CDR3 extends over 15 amino acids. The germline gives CDR1 MNHEY, CDR2 SMNVEV (reference sequence). Germline trimming cut 0 bases from V and 2 bases from J; bases unmatched to any gene: 2. The CDR3 region has the DNA TGTGCCAGCAGTTTATCGGGACAGGCCAACTATGGCTACACCTTC. Residues: CASSLSGQANYGYTF.

This clonotype has only a few counts. The chain links TRBV11-2 to TRBJ2-2; D not resolved. Deletions cut 5 bases from V and 0 bases from J, with 10 bases between. CDR1 and CDR2 from the germline V gene are SGHAT and FQNNGV. This CDR3 has 15 amino acids. The CDR3: CASSTSQTNTGELFF. DNA of the CDR3: TGTGCCAGCAGCACCTCCCAGACGAACACCGGGGAGCTGTTTTTT.